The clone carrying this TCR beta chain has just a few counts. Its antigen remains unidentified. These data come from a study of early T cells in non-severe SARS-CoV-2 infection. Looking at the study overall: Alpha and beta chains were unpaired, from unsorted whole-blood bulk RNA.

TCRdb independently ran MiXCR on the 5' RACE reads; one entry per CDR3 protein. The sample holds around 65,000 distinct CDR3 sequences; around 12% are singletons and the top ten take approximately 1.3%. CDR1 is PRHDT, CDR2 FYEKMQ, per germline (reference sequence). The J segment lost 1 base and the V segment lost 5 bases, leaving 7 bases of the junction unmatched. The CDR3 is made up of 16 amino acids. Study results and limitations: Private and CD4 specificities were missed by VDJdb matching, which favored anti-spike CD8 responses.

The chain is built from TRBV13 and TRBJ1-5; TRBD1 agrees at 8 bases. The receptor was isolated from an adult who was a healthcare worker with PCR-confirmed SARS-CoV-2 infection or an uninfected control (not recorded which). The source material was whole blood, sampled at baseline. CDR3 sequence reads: CASSAPDRGSNQPQHF. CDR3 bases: TGTGCCAGCAGCGCCCCCGACAGGGGAAGCAATCAGCCCCAGCATTTT.